These T cell receptor beta chains were read from a single sample in a study of T cell responses to AZD1222 COVID-19 vaccine. Data came from immunoSEQ multiplex PCR; TCRdb stores just in-frame clones and leaves some out. The profile covers 140,000 to 150,000 clones, with roughly 92% appearing a single time and more than 3.5% taken by the ten largest. Sequencing used peripheral blood, obtained on day 0 of AZD1222 vaccination. The receptors were sampled from an adult in good health. Both conserved end residues are part of each CDR3. A D gene is named only where the DNA matches it firmly. Clone size is not always given. Where it is, it says once, few, many or a class for expanded clones.

size,D,J,length,V,CDR3,DNA
-,TRBD1,TRBJ1-2,13,TRBV7-9,CASSLGQGYGYTF,TGTGCCAGCAGCTTAGGACAGGGCTATGGCTACACCTTC
-,-,TRBJ2-7,12,TRBV2,CASKGRVYEQYF,TGTGCCAGCAAGGGCCGGGTCTACGAGCAGTACTTC
-,-,TRBJ1-2,13,TRBV3-1/TRBV3-2,CASSQEFNYGYTF,TGTGCCAGCAGCCAGGAATTTAACTATGGCTACACCTTC
-,-,TRBJ2-3,14,TRBV11-3,CASSLSWSGDTQYF,TGTGCCAGCAGCTTATCATGGTCGGGTGATACGCAGTATTTT
-,TRBD2,TRBJ2-1,16,TRBV3-1/TRBV3-2,CASSQRGTSQRNEQFF,TGTGCCAGCAGCCAAAGAGGGACTAGCCAGAGGAATGAGCAGTTCTTC
-,-,TRBJ2-3,15,TRBV19,CASSIVDATWDTQYF,TGTGCCAGTAGTATTGTTGACGCGACATGGGATACGCAGTATTTT
-,-,TRBJ2-2,15,TRBV7-2,CASSPAVLNTGELFF,TGTGCCAGCAGTCCAGCGGTTCTGAACACCGGGGAGCTGTTTTTT
-,-,TRBJ1-2,14,TRBV28,CASSSLGQHYGYTF,TGTGCCAGCAGTTCCCTCGGACAACACTATGGCTACACCTTC
few,-,TRBJ1-2,13,TRBV12-3/TRBV12-4,CASNLGGVSGYTF,TGTGCCAGCAACCTAGGGGGAGTAAGTGGCTACACCTTC
-,-,TRBJ2-1,16,TRBV5-4,CASSPQGRRSYNEQFF,TGTGCCAGCAGTCCCCAGGGGAGGCGCTCCTACAATGAGCAGTTCTTC
-,-,TRBJ2-5,16,TRBV18,CASSPLTTAGIETQYF,TGTGCCAGCTCACCATTGACTACGGCAGGGATTGAGACCCAGTACTTC
-,TRBD2,TRBJ2-1,15,TRBV5-4,CASSSPSGSGNEQFF,TGTGCCAGCAGCTCACCTAGCGGGAGTGGTAATGAGCAGTTCTTC
-,-,TRBJ2-2,15,TRBV11-2,CASSLAGSFTGELFF,TGTGCCAGCAGCTTAGCCGGGAGTTTCACCGGGGAGCTGTTTTTT
-,TRBD1,TRBJ1-2,15,TRBV7-2,CASSSNRGEGYGYTF,TGTGCCAGCAGCTCGAACAGGGGTGAGGGATATGGCTACACCTTC
once,-,TRBJ2-1,15,TRBV6-5,CASSYEGQYYNEQFF,TGTGCCAGCAGTTACGAAGGCCAGTACTACAATGAGCAGTTCTTC
-,-,TRBJ2-5,14,TRBV3-1/TRBV3-2,CASSPRGGGETQYF,TGTGCCAGCAGCCCCAGGGGGGGTGGGGAGACCCAGTACTTC
once,TRBD2,TRBJ2-1,17,TRBV27,CASSPHLASGSYNEQFF,TGTGCCAGCAGTCCTCACTTAGCTAGCGGGTCCTACAATGAGCAGTTCTTC
-,TRBD1,TRBJ2-7,13,TRBV5-1,CASSPDRGDEQYF,TGCGCCAGCAGCCCGGACAGGGGGGACGAGCAGTACTTC
-,-,TRBJ1-4,13,TRBV10-3,CAVSRGDNEKLFF,TGTGCCGTCTCCAGGGGCGATAATGAAAAACTGTTTTTT
-,-,TRBJ2-2,15,TRBV7-2,CASSFARTVTGELFF,TGTGCCAGCAGCTTCGCTCGAACGGTCACCGGGGAGCTGTTTTTT
few,TRBD1,TRBJ2-3,15,TRBV10-1,CASSEGQADTDTQYF,TGCGCCAGCAGTGAGGGACAGGCTGACACAGATACGCAGTATTTT
-,-,TRBJ2-3,12,TRBV6-6,CASSPTADTQYF,TGTGCCAGCAGCCCAACGGCAGATACGCAGTATTTT
-,TRBD2,TRBJ2-3,15,TRBV3-1/TRBV3-2,CASSLSGTSGDTQYF,TGTGCCAGCAGCCTATCCGGGACTAGCGGGGATACGCAGTATTTT